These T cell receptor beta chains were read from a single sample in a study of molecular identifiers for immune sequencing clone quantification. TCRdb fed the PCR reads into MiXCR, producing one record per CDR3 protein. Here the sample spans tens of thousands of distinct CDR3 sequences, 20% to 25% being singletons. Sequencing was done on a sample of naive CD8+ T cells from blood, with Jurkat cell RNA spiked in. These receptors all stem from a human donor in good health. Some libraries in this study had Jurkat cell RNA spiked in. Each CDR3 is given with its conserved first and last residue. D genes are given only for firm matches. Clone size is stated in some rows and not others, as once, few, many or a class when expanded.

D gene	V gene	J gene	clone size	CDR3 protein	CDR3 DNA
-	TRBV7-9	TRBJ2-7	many	CASSPNAQGEQYF	TGTGCCAGCAGCCCTAATGCCCAGGGTGAGCAGTACTTC
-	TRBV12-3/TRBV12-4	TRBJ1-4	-	CAGSFTGFGRLFF	TGTGCCGGCAGTTTCACGGGGTTTGGGAGGCTGTTTTTT
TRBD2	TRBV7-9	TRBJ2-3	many	CASSLPAGEVTDTQYF	TGTGCCAGCAGCCTCCCAGCGGGAGAGGTCACAGATACGCAGTATTTT
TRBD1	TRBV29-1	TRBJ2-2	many	CSVVPGTENTGELFF	TGCAGCGTTGTACCCGGGACAGAGAACACCGGGGAGCTGTTTTTT
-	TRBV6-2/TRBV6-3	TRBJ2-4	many	CASRTGTREVDIQYF	TGTGCCAGCAGAACCGGGACCCGAGAAGTTGACATTCAGTACTTC
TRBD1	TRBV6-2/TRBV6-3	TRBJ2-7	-	CASSYWDRVNEQYF	TGTGCCAGCAGTTATTGGGACAGGGTAAACGAGCAGTACTTC
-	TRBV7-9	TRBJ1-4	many	CASSPPLATNEKLFF	TGTGCCAGCAGTCCCCCACTTGCAACTAATGAAAAACTGTTTTTT
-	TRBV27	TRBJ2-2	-	CASSLLAGELFF	TGTGCCAGCAGTTTACTAGCCGGGGAGCTGTTTTTT
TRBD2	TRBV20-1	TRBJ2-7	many	CSAAGTSPYEQYF	TGCAGTGCTGCCGGGACTAGCCCCTACGAGCAGTACTTC
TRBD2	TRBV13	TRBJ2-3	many	CASSRRVAGGPDTQYF	TGTGCCAGCAGCCGCCGGGTGGCGGGAGGGCCGGATACGCAGTATTTT
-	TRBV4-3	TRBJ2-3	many	CASSHGVLTDTQYF	TGCGCCAGCAGCCACGGGGTCCTCACAGATACGCAGTATTTT
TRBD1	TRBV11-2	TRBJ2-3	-	CASSLAGTGADTPYF	TGTGCCAGCAGCTTAGCCGGAACAGGGGCAGATACGCCGTATTTT
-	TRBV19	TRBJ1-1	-	CASSTGPSNTEAFF	TGTGCCAGTAGCACGGGACCCTCGAACACCGAAGCTTTCTTT
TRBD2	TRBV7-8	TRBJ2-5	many	CASSFWTSGGAETQYF	TGTGCCAGCAGCTTTTGGACTAGCGGGGGGGCAGAGACCCAGTACTTC
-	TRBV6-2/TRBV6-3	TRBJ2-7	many	CASKPPAGGTSYEQYF	TGTGCCAGCAAGCCGCCGGCAGGCGGGACTTCCTACGAGCAGTACTTC
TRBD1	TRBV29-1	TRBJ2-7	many	CSANVQGWEYF	TGCAGCGCCAACGTACAGGGGTGGGAGTACTTC
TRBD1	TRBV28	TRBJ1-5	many	CASSLLQGFNQPQHF	TGTGCCAGCAGTTTATTACAGGGGTTCAATCAGCCCCAGCATTTT
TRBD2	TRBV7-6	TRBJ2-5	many	CASSSGTSGMQETQYF	TGTGCCAGCAGCTCCGGGACTAGCGGGATGCAAGAGACCCAGTACTTC
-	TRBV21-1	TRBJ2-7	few	CASSLGRRGPYEQYF	TGTGCCAGCAGTCTAGGGCGCAGGGGACCCTACGAGCAGTACTTC
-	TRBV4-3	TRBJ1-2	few	CASSQDTTVYGYTF	TGCGCCAGCAGCCAAGATACGACAGTATATGGCTACACCTTC
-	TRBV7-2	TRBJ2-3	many	CASSNIGGGATDTQYF	TGTGCCAGCAGCAATATAGGTGGGGGGGCCACAGATACGCAGTATTTT
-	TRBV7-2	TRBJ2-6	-	CASSPRPPAGSRSSGAHVLTF	TGTGCCAGCAGCCCCCGTCCACCGGCGGGTAGTCGTAGCTCTGGGGCCCACGTCCTGACTTTC
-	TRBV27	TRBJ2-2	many	CASRETGSRELFF	TGTGCCAGCAGAGAAACAGGGTCTAGGGAGCTGTTTTTT
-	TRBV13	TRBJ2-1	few	CASSPPRKGSSYNEQFF	TGTGCCAGCAGCCCGCCCCGGAAGGGGAGCTCCTACAATGAGCAGTTCTTC
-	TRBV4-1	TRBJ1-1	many	CASSQMNTEAFF	TGCGCCAGCAGCCAAATGAACACTGAAGCTTTCTTT
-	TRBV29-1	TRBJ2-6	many	CSVSLSGANVLTF	TGCAGCGTTAGTTTATCTGGGGCCAACGTCCTGACTTTC
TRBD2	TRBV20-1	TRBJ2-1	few	CSALIRSGGWGSEQFF	TGCAGTGCGCTAATTCGAAGCGGGGGGTGGGGCAGTGAGCAGTTCTTC
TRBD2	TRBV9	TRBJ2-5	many	CASSASSGLAGVWMETQYF	TGTGCCAGCAGCGCTTCATCGGGACTAGCGGGAGTGTGGATGGAGACCCAGTACTTC
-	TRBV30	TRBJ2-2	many	CAWSGRTANTGELFF	TGTGCCTGGAGCGGGCGGACAGCAAACACCGGGGAGCTGTTTTTT
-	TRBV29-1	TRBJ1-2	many	CSVDRTPYGYTF	TGCAGCGTGGACCGGACACCTTATGGCTACACCTTC
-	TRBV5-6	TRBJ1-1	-	CASSLAGTNTEAFF	TGTGCCAGCAGCTTGGCAGGGACGAACACTGAAGCTTTCTTT
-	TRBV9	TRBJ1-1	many	CASSVSGGGTEAFF	TGTGCCAGCAGCGTAAGTGGGGGAGGGACTGAAGCTTTCTTT
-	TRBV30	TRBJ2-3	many	CAWSSNTDTQYF	TGTGCCTGGAGTAGCAACACAGATACGCAGTATTTT
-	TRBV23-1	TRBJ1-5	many	CASSQPGGGPNQPQHF	TGCGCCAGCAGTCAACCCGGCGGCGGCCCCAATCAGCCCCAGCATTTT